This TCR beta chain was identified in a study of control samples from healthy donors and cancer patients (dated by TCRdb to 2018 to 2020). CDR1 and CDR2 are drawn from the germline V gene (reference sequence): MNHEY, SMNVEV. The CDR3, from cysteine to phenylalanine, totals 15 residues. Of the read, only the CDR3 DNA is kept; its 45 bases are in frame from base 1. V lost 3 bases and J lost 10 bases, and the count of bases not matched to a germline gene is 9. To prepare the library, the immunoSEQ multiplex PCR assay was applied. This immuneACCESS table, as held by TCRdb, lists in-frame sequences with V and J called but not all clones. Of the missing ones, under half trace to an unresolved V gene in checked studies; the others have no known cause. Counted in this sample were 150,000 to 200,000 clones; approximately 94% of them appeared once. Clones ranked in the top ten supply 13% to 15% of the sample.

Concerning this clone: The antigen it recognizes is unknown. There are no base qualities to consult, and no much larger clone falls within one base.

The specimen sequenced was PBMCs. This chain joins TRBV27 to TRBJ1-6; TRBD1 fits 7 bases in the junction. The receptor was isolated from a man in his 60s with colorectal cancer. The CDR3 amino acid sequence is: CASSFEGAVGSPLHF. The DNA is TGTGCCAGCAGTTTTGAGGGGGCTGTCGGCTCACCCCTCCACTTT.